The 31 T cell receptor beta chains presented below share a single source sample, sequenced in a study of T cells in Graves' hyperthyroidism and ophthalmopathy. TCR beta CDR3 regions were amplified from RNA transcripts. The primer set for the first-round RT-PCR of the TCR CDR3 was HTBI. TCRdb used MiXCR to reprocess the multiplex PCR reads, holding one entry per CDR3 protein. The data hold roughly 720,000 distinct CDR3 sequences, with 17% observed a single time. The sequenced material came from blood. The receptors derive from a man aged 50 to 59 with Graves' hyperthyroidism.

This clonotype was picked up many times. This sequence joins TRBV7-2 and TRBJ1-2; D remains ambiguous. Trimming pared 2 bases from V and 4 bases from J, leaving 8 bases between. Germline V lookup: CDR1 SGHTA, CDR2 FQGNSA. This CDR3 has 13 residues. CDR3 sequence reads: CASSLTVSYGYTF. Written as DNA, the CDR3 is TGTGCCAGCAGCTTAACCGTCTCCTATGGCTACACCTTC.

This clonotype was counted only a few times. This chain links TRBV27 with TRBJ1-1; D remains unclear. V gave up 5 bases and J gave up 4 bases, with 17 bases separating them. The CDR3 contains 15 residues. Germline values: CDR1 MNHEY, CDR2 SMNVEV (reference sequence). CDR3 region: CASSPRAVHSTEAFF. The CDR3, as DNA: TGTGCCAGCAGTCCCCGGGCCGTCCACAGCACTGAAGCTTTCTTT.

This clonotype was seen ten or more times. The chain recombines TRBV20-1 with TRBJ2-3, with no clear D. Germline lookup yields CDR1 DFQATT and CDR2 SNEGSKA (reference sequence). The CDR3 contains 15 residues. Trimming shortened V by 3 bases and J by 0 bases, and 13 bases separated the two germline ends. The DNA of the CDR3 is TGCAGTGCTAGGACGGCAGCCATGAGCACAGATACGCAGTATTTT. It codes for CSARTAAMSTDTQYF.

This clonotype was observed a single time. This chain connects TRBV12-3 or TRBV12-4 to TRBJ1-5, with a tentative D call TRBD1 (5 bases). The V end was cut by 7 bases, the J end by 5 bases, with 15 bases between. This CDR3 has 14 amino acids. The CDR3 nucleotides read TGTGCCAGCACCCTAGGGGCAGGGCATCAGCCCCAGCATTTT. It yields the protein CASTLGAGHQPQHF.

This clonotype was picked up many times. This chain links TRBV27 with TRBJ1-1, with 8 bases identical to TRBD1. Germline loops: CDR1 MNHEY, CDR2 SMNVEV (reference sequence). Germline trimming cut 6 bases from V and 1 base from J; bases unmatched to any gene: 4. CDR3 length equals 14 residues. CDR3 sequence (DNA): TGTGCCAGCAGACACAGGGGGAGGAACACTGAAGCTTTCTTT. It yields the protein CASRHRGRNTEAFF.

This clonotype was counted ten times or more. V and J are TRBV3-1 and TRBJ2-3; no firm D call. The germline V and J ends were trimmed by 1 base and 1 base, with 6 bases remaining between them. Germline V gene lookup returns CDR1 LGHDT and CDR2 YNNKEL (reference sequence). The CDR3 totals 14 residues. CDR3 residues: CASSQGLRTDTQYF. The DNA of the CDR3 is TGTGCCAGCAGCCAAGGACTGCGCACAGATACGCAGTATTTT.

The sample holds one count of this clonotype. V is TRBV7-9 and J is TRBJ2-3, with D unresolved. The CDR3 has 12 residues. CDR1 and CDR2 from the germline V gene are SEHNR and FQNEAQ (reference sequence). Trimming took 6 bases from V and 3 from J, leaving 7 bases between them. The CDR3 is CASRKATDTQYF. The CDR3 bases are TGTGCCAGCAGAAAGGCGACAGATACGCAGTATTTT.

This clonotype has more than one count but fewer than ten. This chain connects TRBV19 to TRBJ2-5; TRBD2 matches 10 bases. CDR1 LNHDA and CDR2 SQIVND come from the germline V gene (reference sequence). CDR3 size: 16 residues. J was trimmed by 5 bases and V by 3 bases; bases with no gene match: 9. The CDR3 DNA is TGTGCCAGTAGTATCGCTTCGACTAGCGGGTGGGAGACCCAGTACTTC. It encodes CASSIASTSGWETQYF.

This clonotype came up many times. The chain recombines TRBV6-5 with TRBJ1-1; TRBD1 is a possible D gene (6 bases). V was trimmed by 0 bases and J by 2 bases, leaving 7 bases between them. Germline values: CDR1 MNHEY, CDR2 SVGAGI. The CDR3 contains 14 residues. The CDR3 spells CASSYSGTNTEAFF. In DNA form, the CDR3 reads TGTGCCAGCAGTTACTCGGGGACAAACACTGAAGCTTTCTTT.

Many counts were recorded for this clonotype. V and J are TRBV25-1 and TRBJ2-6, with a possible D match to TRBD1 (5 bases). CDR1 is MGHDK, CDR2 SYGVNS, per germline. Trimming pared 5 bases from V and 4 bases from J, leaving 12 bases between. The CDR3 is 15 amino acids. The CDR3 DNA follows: TGTGCCAGCAGTACAACAGGTGGCGGGGCCAACGTCCTGACTTTC. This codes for CASSTTGGGANVLTF.

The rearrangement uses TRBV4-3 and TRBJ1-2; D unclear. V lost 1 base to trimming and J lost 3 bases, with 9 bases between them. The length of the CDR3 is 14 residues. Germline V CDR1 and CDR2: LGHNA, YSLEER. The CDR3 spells CASSQGTAYYGYTF. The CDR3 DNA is TGCGCCAGCAGCCAAGGAACAGCTTACTATGGCTACACCTTC.

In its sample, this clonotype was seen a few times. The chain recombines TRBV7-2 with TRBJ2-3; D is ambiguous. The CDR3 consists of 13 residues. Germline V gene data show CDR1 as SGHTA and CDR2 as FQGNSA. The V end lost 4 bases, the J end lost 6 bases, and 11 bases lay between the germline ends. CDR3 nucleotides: TGTGCCAGCAGCTCCCGTGGTTGGGATACGCAGTATTTT. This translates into CASSSRGWDTQYF. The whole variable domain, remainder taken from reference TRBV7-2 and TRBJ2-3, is GAGVSQSPSNKVTEKGKDVELRCDPISGHTALYWYRQSLGQGLEFLIYFQGNSAPDKSGLPSDRFSAERTGGSVSTLTIQRTQQEDSAVYLCASSSRGWDTQYFGPGTRLTVL.

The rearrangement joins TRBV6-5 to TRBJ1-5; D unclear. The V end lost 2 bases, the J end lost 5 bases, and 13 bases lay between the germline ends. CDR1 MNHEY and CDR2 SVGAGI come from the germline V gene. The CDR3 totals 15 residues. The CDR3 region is CASSYRRGRDQPQHF. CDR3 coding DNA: TGTGCCAGCAGTTACCGACGAGGGAGGGATCAGCCCCAGCATTTT.

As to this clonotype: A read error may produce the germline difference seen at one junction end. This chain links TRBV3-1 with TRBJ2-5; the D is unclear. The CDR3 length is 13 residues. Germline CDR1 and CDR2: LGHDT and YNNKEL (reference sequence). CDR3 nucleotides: TGTGCCAGCAGCCTACTTACCTCTGAGATCTTGCACTTC. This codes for CASSLLTSEILHF.

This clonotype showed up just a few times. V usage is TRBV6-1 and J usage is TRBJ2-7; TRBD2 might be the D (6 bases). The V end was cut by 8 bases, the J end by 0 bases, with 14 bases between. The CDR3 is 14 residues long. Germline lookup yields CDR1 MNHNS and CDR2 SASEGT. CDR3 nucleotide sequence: TGTGCCAGCGGACGCTTGGAGGGCTCCTACGAGCAGTACTTC. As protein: CASGRLEGSYEQYF.

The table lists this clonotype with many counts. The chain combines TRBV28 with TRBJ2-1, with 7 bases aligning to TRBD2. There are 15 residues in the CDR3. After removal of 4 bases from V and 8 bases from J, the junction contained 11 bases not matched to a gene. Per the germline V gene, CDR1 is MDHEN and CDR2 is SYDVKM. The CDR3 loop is CASSSRLAEWDEQFF. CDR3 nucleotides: TGTGCCAGCAGTTCCCGTCTAGCGGAATGGGATGAGCAGTTCTTC.

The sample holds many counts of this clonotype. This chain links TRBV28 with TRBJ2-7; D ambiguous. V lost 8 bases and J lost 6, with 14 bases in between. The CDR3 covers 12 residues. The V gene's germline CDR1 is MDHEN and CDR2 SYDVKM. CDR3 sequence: CASVGRRTEQYF. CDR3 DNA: TGTGCCAGCGTAGGCCGGCGGACCGAGCAGTACTTC.

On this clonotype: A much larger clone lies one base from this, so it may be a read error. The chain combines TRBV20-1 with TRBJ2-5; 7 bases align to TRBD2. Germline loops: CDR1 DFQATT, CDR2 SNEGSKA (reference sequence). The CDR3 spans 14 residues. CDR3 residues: CSAIQPGREETHYF. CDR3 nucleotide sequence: TGCAGTGCTATCCAGCCTGGGAGGGAAGAGACCCACTACTTC.

CDR3 in amino acids: CASTFQGTRTTDTQYF. CDR3 in DNA: TGTGCCAGCACCTTTCAGGGGACAAGGACCACAGATACGCAGTATTTT. The J gene is TRBJ2-3, the V gene TRBV27; D might be TRBD1 (6 bases). Trimming took 7 bases from V and 2 from J, leaving 19 bases between them. Germline CDR1 is MNHEY and CDR2 is SMNVEV (reference sequence). CDR3 size: 16 residues.

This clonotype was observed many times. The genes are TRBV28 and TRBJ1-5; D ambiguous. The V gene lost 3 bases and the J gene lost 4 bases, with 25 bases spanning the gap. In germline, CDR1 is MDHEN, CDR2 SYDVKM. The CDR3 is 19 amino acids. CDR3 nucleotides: TGTGCCAGCAGTTTGCATAGGGCCAACGCCCCTCTTACTAATCAGCCCCAGCATTTT. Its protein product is CASSLHRANAPLTNQPQHF.

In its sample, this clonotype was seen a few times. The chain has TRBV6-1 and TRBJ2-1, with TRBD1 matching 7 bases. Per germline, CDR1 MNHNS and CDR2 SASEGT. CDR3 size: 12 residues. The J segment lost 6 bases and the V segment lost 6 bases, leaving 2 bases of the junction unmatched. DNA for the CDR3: TGTGCCAGCAGCAGGGACAGCAATGAGCAGTTCTTC. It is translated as CASSRDSNEQFF.

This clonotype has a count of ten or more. CDR3 bases: TGCAGTGCTAGACCTCGTGGTAGCGGGCTAATGGGTGTAAATGAGCAGTTCTTC. Amino acid sequence: CSARPRGSGLMGVNEQFF. V and J are TRBV20-1 and TRBJ2-1; 7 bases are a match to TRBD2. The germline gives CDR1 DFQATT, CDR2 SNEGSKA (reference sequence). The CDR3 sequence is 18 residues long. V lost 2 bases to trimming and J lost 7 bases; unmatched junction nucleotides: 20.

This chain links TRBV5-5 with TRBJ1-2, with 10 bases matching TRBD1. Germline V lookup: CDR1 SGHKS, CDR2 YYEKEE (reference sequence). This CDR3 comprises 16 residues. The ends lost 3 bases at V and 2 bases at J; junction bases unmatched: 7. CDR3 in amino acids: CASSSIGTGANYGYTF. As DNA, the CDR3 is TGTGCCAGCAGCTCGATCGGGACAGGGGCGAACTATGGCTACACCTTC.

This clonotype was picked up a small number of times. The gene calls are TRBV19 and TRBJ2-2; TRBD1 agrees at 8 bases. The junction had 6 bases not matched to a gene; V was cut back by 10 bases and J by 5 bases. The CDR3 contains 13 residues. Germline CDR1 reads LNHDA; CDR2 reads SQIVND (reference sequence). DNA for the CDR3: TGTGCCACCCGGACAGGGTGGACCGGGGAGCTGTTTTTT. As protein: CATRTGWTGELFF.

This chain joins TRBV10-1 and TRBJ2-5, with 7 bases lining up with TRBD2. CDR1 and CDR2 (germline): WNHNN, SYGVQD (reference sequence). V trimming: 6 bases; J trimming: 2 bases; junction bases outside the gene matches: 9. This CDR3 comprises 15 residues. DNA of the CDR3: TGCGCCAGCAGGATAAGACTAGCAGTACAAGAGACCCAGTACTTC. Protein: CASRIRLAVQETQYF.

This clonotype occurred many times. The CDR3 DNA sequence: TGTGCCAGCACCGATATTGGACTAGCGGGGTGGATGCAGTTCTTC. Protein: CASTDIGLAGWMQFF. The V and J genes are TRBV7-8 and TRBJ2-1; TRBD2 matches 12 bases. From germline, CDR1 is SGHVS and CDR2 FQNEAQ. V trimming: 7 bases; J trimming: 12 bases; junction bases outside the gene matches: 13. The CDR3 extends over 15 amino acids.

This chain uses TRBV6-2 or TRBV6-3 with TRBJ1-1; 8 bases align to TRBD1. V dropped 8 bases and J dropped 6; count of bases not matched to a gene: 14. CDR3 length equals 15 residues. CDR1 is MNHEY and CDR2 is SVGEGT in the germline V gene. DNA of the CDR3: TGTGCCAGCCTGGACAGGGTTGCCCTAAGCTCTGAAGCTTTCTTT. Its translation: CASLDRVALSSEAFF.

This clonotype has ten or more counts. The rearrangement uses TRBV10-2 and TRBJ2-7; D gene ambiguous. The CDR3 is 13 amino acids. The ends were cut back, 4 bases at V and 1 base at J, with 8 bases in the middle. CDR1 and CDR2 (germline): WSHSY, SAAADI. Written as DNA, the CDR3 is TGCGCCAGCAGTGGGACCGCTTCCTACGAGCAGTACTTC. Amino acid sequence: CASSGTASYEQYF.

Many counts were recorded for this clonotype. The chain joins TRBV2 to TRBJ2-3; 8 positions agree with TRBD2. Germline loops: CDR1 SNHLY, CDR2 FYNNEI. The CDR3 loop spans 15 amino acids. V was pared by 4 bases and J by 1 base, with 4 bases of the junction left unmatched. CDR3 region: CASSAAGVGTDTQYF. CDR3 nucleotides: TGTGCCAGCAGTGCAGCGGGAGTCGGCACAGATACGCAGTATTTT.

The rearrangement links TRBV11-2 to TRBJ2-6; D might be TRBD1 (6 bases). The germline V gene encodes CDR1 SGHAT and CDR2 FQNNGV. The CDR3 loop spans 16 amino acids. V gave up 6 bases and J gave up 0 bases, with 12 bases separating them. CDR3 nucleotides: TGTGCCAGCAGAATGGCAGGGGCCTCTGGGGCCAACGTCCTGACTTTC. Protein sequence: CASRMAGASGANVLTF.

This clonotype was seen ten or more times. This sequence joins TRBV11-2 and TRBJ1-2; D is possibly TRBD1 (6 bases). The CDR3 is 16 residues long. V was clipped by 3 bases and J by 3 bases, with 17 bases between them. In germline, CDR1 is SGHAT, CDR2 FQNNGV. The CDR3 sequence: CASSFHLGRGDYGYTF. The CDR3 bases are TGTGCCAGCAGCTTTCATCTGGGCAGGGGAGACTATGGCTACACCTTC.